This T cell receptor (beta chain) appears in the sequencing data of a study of blood T cells in healthy people across ages (dated by TCRdb to about 2015). Context from the whole study: In model experiments, roughly one uniquely barcoded TCR beta cDNA molecule per two T cells was captured by template switching. The study measured age-related changes in TCR beta repertoire diversity using deep sequencing normalized with unique cDNA molecular identifiers. Four age groups were formed from the donors: young (average 16 years), middle-aged (approximately 40), aged (roughly 59) and long-lived (about 80). To avoid experimental bias, donors of different ages were spread randomly across the sequencing lanes. The study analyzed two additional independent replicas of 1 million unique cDNA reads from the same blood draw for two donors, one aged 18 to 30 and one aged 80 or older.

The full study reports these points: As age increased, observed TCR beta diversity per million T cells dropped in a roughly linear way, and a significant reduction was already evident by age roughly 40. Compared with the aged group, the long-lived group had more naive CD4+ T cells, fewer expanded clones and increased TCR diversity, a pattern suggesting age selection. Estimates of total diversity from one million sequenced T cells were regarded as lower bounds and underestimates. The CMV infection status of donors was not known, potentially confounding age-related changes in expanded clonotypes. The percentage of naive T cells measured by flow cytometry correlated strongly with observed TCR beta diversity. Bulk unsorted PBMC profiling prevented conclusive comparison of naive and antigen-experienced compartments.

The roughly 39 donors, aged about 6 to 100 years, were systemically healthy Caucasian individuals from Russia. Each donor gave ten milliliters of peripheral blood, drawn into EDTA-treated Vacutainer tubes. Ficoll-Paque density-gradient centrifugation was used to isolate PBMCs, with at least 6 million obtained per sample. Total RNA was extracted from PBMCs with Trizol reagent, with at least 5 micrograms obtained per sample. Naive CD45RAhigh/CD27high T cell percentages were measured by flow cytometry on a PBMC aliquot from every donor. About this clonotype: The specificity of this receptor is unknown. No quality values exist for individual bases; no much larger clone is one base distant.

From a lookup of the germline V gene, CDR1 and CDR2 are SGHAT and FQNNGV. There are 15 amino acids in the CDR3, from cysteine to phenylalanine inclusive. Only CDR3 DNA is held: 45 bases, read in frame from base 1. The germline V and J ends show losses of 5 bases and 7 bases respectively, and no gene match explains 12 bases of the junction. Libraries were prepared through 5' RACE. Data came from an Illumina HiSeq 2500. A second PCR of roughly 7 to 11 cycles was performed with a sample-barcoded 5' primer and a J-beta primer mix. A template-switch 5' adaptor carrying 12 random nucleotides introduced a unique molecular identifier onto each TCR beta cDNA molecule. Each sample yielded at least 3 million CDR3-containing paired-end reads. All of the RNA was converted into first-strand cDNA using the Mint cDNA synthesis kit, with a TRBC-specific oligonucleotide serving as the primer. Following uracil-DNA glycosylase treatment, all cDNA underwent a first 18-cycle PCR with the universal primers M1SS and BC2_uni_R. In the paper's pipeline: Each sample was normalized by randomly selecting 1 million high-quality reads, each carrying a distinct molecular identifier. Reads with shared molecular identifiers were discarded instead of being binned into consensus sequences. CDR3 identification, clonotype clustering and error correction used MiTCR with a Q25 quality threshold and the strictest error-elimination algorithm. A nonparametric unseen species model with Euler transformation was used to estimate lower-bound total TCR beta diversity. In-frame beta chains were kept once TCRdb had trimmed the public reads at Q25 with fastp and called clones with MiXCR. Identical CDR3 proteins give one entry, which carries the most common genes and DNA. None of the V and J calls come from the authors' own analysis; TCRdb made them. The sample table contains more than 800,000 distinct CDR3 sequences; only one count was recorded for around 28% of them. Around 16% of the sample belongs to the ten largest clones.

The receptor comes from a woman of 80 years or more in good health. Rearrangement joined TRBV11-2 to TRBJ2-5; a stretch of 8 junction bases matches TRBD1. The sample taken for sequencing was blood. In nucleotide form, the sequence is TGTGCCAGCAGCACTCGGACAGGGCCGAGGGTGACCCAGTACTTC. Translated, this gives CASSTRTGPRVTQYF. The full variable domain, with segments outside the CDR3 supplied by the reference TRBV11-2 and TRBJ2-5 proteins, appears as EAGVAQSPRYKIIEKRQSVAFWCNPISGHATLYWYQQILGQGPKLLIQFQNNGVVDDSQLPKDRFSAERLKGVDSTLKIQPAKLEDSAVYLCASSTRTGPRVTQYFGPGTRLLVL.